This section outlines one TCR delta chain sequence together with its context. Its target antigen remains unknown. Base qualities are not at hand, and no much larger clone is one base apart. This sample was taken from a study of gamma-delta chains in newborns, infants, children (dated by TCRdb to the late 2010s). General notes on the study: According to the title of the study, polyclonal expansion of innate gammadelta T cells immediately after birth is driven by microbial exposure. Right after human newborns were born, the researchers looked at the way microbial exposure shaped their populations of innate gammadelta T cells.

From the cysteine up to the phenylalanine, the CDR3 has a length of 19 residues. Only CDR3 DNA is held: 57 bases, read in frame from base 1. According to the germline V gene, CDR1 reads GEAIGNYY and CDR2 reads EKD. Clipping removes 0 bases from V and 0 bases from J, with 5 as the unmatched junction base count. Instrument on record: Illumina MiSeq. TCRdb called clones afresh from the public reads with CATT; identical DNA rows were later merged. The sample includes a few thousand delta-chain clones, with around 2.5% observed a single time. Of the sample, approximately 13% is held by the ten largest clones.

The clonotype was recovered from a child who was a newborn, infant or young child, either healthy, febrile or measles-vaccinated (not recorded which). Sequences were obtained from blood. The chain joins TRDV2 to TRDJ3; 9 of the junction bases match TRDD3. The DNA sequence reads TGTGCCTGTGACACCGGGGGATACAGAAACTCCTGGGACACCCGACAGATGTTTTTC. Translation gives CACDTGGYRNSWDTRQMFF.